This T cell receptor (beta chain) emerged from a study of blood T cell repertoires in COVID-19. Study in general: The United States, Italy and Spain were the sources of the acute and convalescent COVID-19 samples.

Source study methods: Amplification of reference gene primers was used by the study to estimate nucleated cell counts. Only in-frame clones appear in the TCRdb table, and some are missing; sequencing was by immunoSEQ multiplex PCR. V, J and clone size reflect that table, while D and trimming were determined from the DNA. The table lists 35,000 to 50,000 clones, about 91% of them singletons, with just over 15% in the top ten. The CDR3 extends over 12 amino acids. V lost 2 bases and J lost 6, with 5 bases in between. CDR1 and CDR2 (germline): SGHTA, FQGNSA. The sequenced material came from peripheral blood. This clonotype originated in a man in his fifties or sixties with active COVID-19. The gene calls are TRBV7-2 and TRBJ2-1; D is uncertain. In DNA form, the CDR3 reads TGTGCCAGCAGCTTAAATCGCAATGAGCAGTTCTTC. It specifies CASSLNRNEQFF.